This T cell receptor (beta chain) was documented in a study of CD8+ T cells in alopecia areata. General study findings and limits: Clonality in lesional scalp, especially alopecia totalis/universalis, exceeded that of normal scalp.

V was shortened by 1 base and J by 10 bases, with 10 bases between the two germline ends. Germline V gives CDR1 SGHDN, CDR2 FVKESK. CDR3 length equals 13 residues. TCR sequencing used cDNA made by reverse transcription of extracted RNA. The method was immunoSEQ multiplex PCR; TCRdb's version includes in-frame clones alone and lacks a portion of them. The data contain about 200,000 clones, 35% to 45% of them singletons. Treatment denoted: oral pan-JAK inhibitor, 5-10 mg twice daily. Worth noting for this clone: The antigen remains undetermined.

Sequencing used CD4+ T cells sorted from blood, obtained between weeks 30 and 35, from a patient treated with tofacitinib. The receptor was isolated from a human donor with alopecia areata. This chain links TRBV14 with TRBJ1-4; unclear D gene. In DNA form, the CDR3 reads TGTGCCAGCAGCCAAGGCTCCTCTTCAAAACTGTTTTTT. It encodes CASSQGSSSKLFF.